The 30 T cell receptor beta chains below come from one sample, sequenced in a study of cytomegalovirus exposure and HLA in healthy donors. Amplification used 60 Vbeta primers and 13 Jbeta primers. The method was immunoSEQ multiplex PCR; TCRdb's version includes in-frame clones alone and lacks a portion of them. The table records roughly 120,000 clones, about 64% of them present only once. Sequenced material: PBMCs. The receptors here all came from a man aged 18 to 30 in good health and CMV-seropositive.

V is TRBV11-2 and J is TRBJ1-5, with 7 positions matching TRBD1. CDR1 is SGHAT and CDR2 is FQNNGV in the germline V gene. The CDR3 contains 15 residues. Losses at the gene ends were 5 bases for V and 4 bases for J; bases not matched to a gene: 8. The CDR3 sequence: CASSPTGARNQPQHF. The CDR3 DNA reads as TGTGCCAGCAGCCCTACAGGGGCGAGGAATCAGCCCCAGCATTTT.

V usage is TRBV5-6 and J usage is TRBJ1-3; D is unresolved. CDR1 is SGHDT, CDR2 YYEEEE, per germline. With 4 bases removed from V and 2 bases from J, the gap between germline ends came to 19 bases. CDR3 length: 17 amino acids. CDR3: CASSPFGKYPAGNTIYF. The CDR3 bases are TGTGCCAGCAGCCCCTTTGGCAAATATCCCGCTGGAAACACCATATATTTT.

This clone was observed a handful of times. The genes are TRBV4-1 and TRBJ1-1; possibly TRBD1 for D (5 bases). V lost 0 bases to trimming and J lost 5 bases, with 13 bases between them. Germline V gene data show CDR1 as MGHRA and CDR2 as YSYEKL. This CDR3 has 15 amino acids. CDR3 residues: CASSQEWGVGTEAFF. The CDR3 bases are TGCGCCAGCAGCCAAGAATGGGGGGTAGGGACTGAAGCTTTCTTT.

This clone was seen more than once but under ten times. The chain is built from TRBV6-6 and TRBJ2-7; D possibly corresponds to TRBD2 (6 bases). Germline V lookup: CDR1 MNHNY, CDR2 SVGAGI (reference sequence). This CDR3 is built from 14 residues. Trimming removed 2 bases at V and 4 bases at J, with 12 bases between. The CDR3 loop is CASSYAAGSYEQYF. The CDR3 nucleotides read TGTGCCAGCAGTTACGCCGCGGGGTCGTACGAGCAGTACTTC.

The chain carries TRBV19 and TRBJ1-2; unclear D gene. V was shortened by 0 bases and J by 8 bases, with 19 bases between the two germline ends. This CDR3 region has 16 residues. Germline loops: CDR1 LNHDA, CDR2 SQIVND (reference sequence). CDR3 amino acids: CASSIDGSGYSGGYTF. DNA for the CDR3: TGTGCCAGTAGTATAGATGGGAGCGGATACTCCGGAGGCTACACCTTC.

This clone was seen a handful of times. The gene calls are TRBV6-5 and TRBJ1-6; D not resolved. The CDR3 extends over 13 amino acids. The germline gives CDR1 MNHEY, CDR2 SVGAGI. V gave up 6 bases and J gave up 8 bases, with 11 bases separating them. This chain's CDR3 is CASRRGLHSPLHF. The DNA for the CDR3 is TGTGCCAGCAGACGGGGATTACATTCACCCCTCCACTTT.

V usage is TRBV5-6 and J usage is TRBJ2-3; the match to TRBD2 covers 14 bases. V lost 3 bases, J lost 6 bases, and 6 bases stayed unmatched. The CDR3 is 16 amino acids. The V gene's germline CDR1 is SGHDT and CDR2 YYEEEE. The CDR3 DNA sequence: TGTGCCAGCAGCTCCGGGACTAGCGGGGGACCGGATACGCAGTATTTT. Translating gives CASSSGTSGGPDTQYF.

A remark on this clone: Compared with germline, one end of the junction differs, possibly owing to a read error. This sequence joins TRBV2 and TRBJ2-6; 10 nucleotides align to TRBD1. This CDR3 has 13 amino acids. Germline V lookup: CDR1 SNHLY, CDR2 FYNNEI. In DNA, the CDR3 is TGTGCCAGCAGCGGACAGGGGGGCAACGTCCTGACTTTC. This sequence encodes CASSGQGGNVLTF. Based on the CDR3 plus reference TRBV2 and TRBJ2-6, the full variable domain is EPEVTQTPSHQVTQMGQEVILRCVPISNHLYFYWYRQILGQKVEFLVSFYNNEISEKSEIFDDQFSVERPDGSNFTLKIRSTKLEDSAMYFCASSGQGGNVLTFGAGSRLTVL.

This chain joins TRBV7-9 and TRBJ1-1; D is ambiguous. Germline assignment: CDR1 SEHNR and CDR2 FQNEAQ (reference sequence). V lost 0 bases and J lost 3, with 8 bases in between. This CDR3 comprises 14 residues. The CDR3 DNA sequence: TGTGCCAGCAGCTTAGCGCGGAGGTACACTGAAGCTTTCTTT. Protein: CASSLARRYTEAFF.

This clone showed up just a few times. The CDR3 DNA reads TGTGCCAGCAGTGAAGCGGGCACAGCCTCCTACAATGAGCAGTTCTTC. Residues: CASSEAGTASYNEQFF. The chain couples TRBV6-1 to TRBJ2-1; D is unresolved. V gave up 0 bases and J gave up 0 bases, with 9 bases separating them. Germline-derived CDR1 and CDR2 are MNHNS and SASEGT. The CDR3 is 16 residues long.

The sample holds a few counts of this clone. The chain links TRBV11-2 to TRBJ2-1, with 12 bases matching TRBD2. V shed 1 base, J shed 8 bases, and the junction held 9 bases outside the gene matches. The CDR3 is 17 amino acids. CDR1 is SGHAT and CDR2 is FQNNGV in the germline V gene. The CDR3 here is CASSLGRTSGALYEQFF. The DNA of the CDR3 is TGTGCCAGCAGCTTAGGCCGGACTAGCGGGGCCCTCTATGAGCAGTTCTTC.

The rearrangement joins TRBV6-5 to TRBJ1-2; D not certain. Trimming removed 7 bases at V and 7 bases at J, with 13 bases between. The V gene's germline CDR1 is MNHEY and CDR2 SVGAGI. This CDR3 has 12 amino acids. The CDR3 DNA follows: TGTGCCAGCAAACTGTCGGGATGTGGCTACACCTTC. Its protein product is CASKLSGCGYTF.

V is TRBV25-1 and J is TRBJ2-5; D unclear. V gave up 2 bases and J gave up 2 bases, with 6 bases separating them. The CDR3 covers 13 residues. The germline gives CDR1 MGHDK, CDR2 SYGVNS. The CDR3 nucleotides read TGTGCCAGCAGTGAACTAGGACAAGAGACCCAGTACTTC. Its translation: CASSELGQETQYF.

The V call is TRBV13, the J call TRBJ1-3; D uncertain. The CDR3 has 15 residues. Trimming removed 1 base at V and 0 bases at J, with 7 bases between. The V gene's germline CDR1 is PRHDT and CDR2 FYEKMQ (reference sequence). The CDR3 region has the DNA TGTGCCAGCAGCTTAGCAGGCCGCTCTGGAAACACCATATATTTT. Translating gives CASSLAGRSGNTIYF. Looking up the rest from reference TRBV13 and TRBJ1-3 gives the full variable domain: AAGVIQSPRHLIKEKRETATLKCYPIPRHDTVYWYQQGPGQDPQFLISFYEKMQSDKGSIPDRFSAQQFSDYHSELNMSSLELGDSALYFCASSLAGRSGNTIYFGEGSWLTVV.

V usage is TRBV6-6 and J usage is TRBJ1-2; 7 nucleotides line up with TRBD1. V dropped 2 bases and J dropped 7; count of bases not matched to a gene: 13. The CDR3 covers 16 residues. Germline values: CDR1 MNHNY, CDR2 SVGAGI (reference sequence). CDR3 in amino acids: CASSYGAGTDSSGYTF. CDR3 DNA sequence: TGTGCCAGCAGTTACGGGGCGGGGACAGACAGTAGTGGCTACACCTTC.

This clone has only a few counts. The V and J genes are TRBV11-2 and TRBJ1-5; no clear D. The V end lost 1 base, the J end lost 5 bases, and 12 bases lay between the germline ends. Germline V gene lookup returns CDR1 SGHAT and CDR2 FQNNGV. The length of the CDR3 is 15 residues. Here the CDR3 reads CASSLGGAGDQPQHF. The DNA for the CDR3 is TGTGCCAGCAGCTTAGGGGGAGCAGGCGATCAGCCCCAGCATTTT.

The table lists this clone with many counts. V is TRBV6-1 and J is TRBJ2-3, with 11 positions matching TRBD2. The germline CDR1 and CDR2 sequences are MNHNS and SASEGT. The junction had 5 bases not matched to a gene; V was cut back by 8 bases and J by 4 bases. The CDR3 consists of 14 residues. CDR3 in DNA: TGTGCCAGCTTACTAGCGGGGGACGCAGATACGCAGTATTTT. Its translation is CASLLAGDADTQYF.

The CDR3 region is CASSLSRGSQETQYF. CDR3 DNA sequence: TGTGCCAGCAGCTTATCCAGAGGAAGCCAAGAGACCCAGTACTTC. The chain is built from TRBV7-9 and TRBJ2-5, with D uncertain. The V end lost 2 bases, the J end lost 1 base, and 11 bases lay between the germline ends. Germline V gene sequence: CDR1 SEHNR, CDR2 FQNEAQ (reference sequence). CDR3 length: 15 residues. The entire variable domain, with the rest obtained from reference TRBV7-9 and TRBJ2-5, is as follows: DTGVSQNPRHKITKRGQNVTFRCDPISEHNRLYWYRQTLGQGPEFLTYFQNEAQLEKSRLLSDRFSAERPKGSFSTLEIQRTEQGDSAMYLCASSLSRGSQETQYFGPGTRLLVL.

This chain links TRBV7-9 with TRBJ2-7, with D perhaps TRBD2 (6 bases). The V and J ends lost 4 bases and 0 bases respectively, with 10 bases between them. Germline CDR1 reads SEHNR; CDR2 reads FQNEAQ (reference sequence). This CDR3 is 14 amino acids long. The CDR3 loop reads CASSSGGYSYEQYF. DNA for the CDR3: TGTGCCAGCAGCTCCGGGGGATACTCCTACGAGCAGTACTTC.

The rearrangement uses TRBV5-1 and TRBJ2-3, with D tentatively TRBD2 (5 bases). Germline loops: CDR1 SGHRS, CDR2 YFSETQ. The CDR3 is 13 amino acids. Trimming pared 6 bases from V and 0 bases from J, leaving 8 bases between. CDR3 sequence: CASTAASTDTQYF. CDR3 DNA sequence: TGCGCCAGCACAGCGGCTAGCACAGATACGCAGTATTTT.

The chain uses TRBV7-2 and TRBJ1-5; 10 nucleotides match TRBD1. The CDR3 is 16 amino acids. Germline lookup yields CDR1 SGHTA and CDR2 FQGNSA. The junction had 6 bases not matched to a gene; V was cut back by 3 bases and J by 4 bases. CDR3 in amino acids: CASSFGDRGKNQPQHF. The CDR3 nucleotides read TGTGCCAGCAGCTTTGGGGACAGGGGCAAAAATCAGCCCCAGCATTTT.

The chain has TRBV9 and TRBJ2-7, with 7 positions matching TRBD1. The CDR3 is 17 residues long. In germline, CDR1 is SGDLS, CDR2 YYNGEE. Losses at the gene ends were 0 bases for V and 3 bases for J; bases not matched to a gene: 12. The CDR3 DNA is TGTGCCAGCAGCGTAGGTGTACCGGGACAGAAATTCTACGAGCAGTACTTC. Its protein product is CASSVGVPGQKFYEQYF.

The rearrangement uses TRBV19 and TRBJ2-1, with 7 bases lining up with TRBD1. The CDR3 is 16 residues long. The J segment lost 4 bases and the V segment lost 5 bases, leaving 11 bases of the junction unmatched. Germline V gene data show CDR1 as LNHDA and CDR2 as SQIVND (reference sequence). CDR3 region: CASSGRTGAKYNEQFF. CDR3 coding DNA: TGTGCCAGTAGTGGACGGACAGGAGCGAAATACAATGAGCAGTTCTTC.

The V and J genes are TRBV28 and TRBJ2-7; TRBD2 is a possible D gene (5 bases). Germline CDR1 reads MDHEN; CDR2 reads SYDVKM. The germline V and J ends were trimmed by 8 bases and 3 bases, with 5 bases remaining between them. This CDR3 has 10 amino acids. CDR3 amino acids: CASGGYEQYV. As DNA, the CDR3 is TGTGCCAGCGGAGGCTACGAGCAGTACGTC.

The rearrangement joins TRBV27 to TRBJ2-7; weak D call: TRBD1 (6 bases). This CDR3 is built from 15 residues. Germline CDR1 reads MNHEY; CDR2 reads SMNVEV (reference sequence). Trimming cost V 9 bases and J 0 bases, with 18 bases left between them. CDR3 sequence (DNA): TGTGCCAGTACACCCCACAGGGAAAGCTCCTACGAGCAGTACTTC. Translating it yields CASTPHRESSYEQYF.

The chain uses TRBV4-1 and TRBJ2-4, with a weak D call TRBD2 (5 bases). Trimming removed 4 bases at V and 0 bases at J, with 10 bases between. There are 15 residues in the CDR3. Germline V lookup: CDR1 MGHRA, CDR2 YSYEKL. The CDR3 bases are TGCGCCAGCAGCCTCATAGGACTAGCCAAAAACATTCAGTACTTC. Translated: CASSLIGLAKNIQYF.

In its sample, this clone was seen once. The chain couples TRBV10-2 to TRBJ1-3, with 8 nucleotides matching TRBD1. Germline assignment: CDR1 WSHSY and CDR2 SAAADI. This CDR3 has 15 residues. Losses at the gene ends were 8 bases for V and 2 bases for J; bases not matched to a gene: 8. The CDR3 nucleotides read TGCGCCAGCGGCGGAAGACAGGGGACTGGAAACACCATATATTTT. Amino acid sequence: CASGGRQGTGNTIYF.

This chain joins TRBV7-2 and TRBJ1-2; D is perhaps TRBD1 (6 bases). The CDR3 totals 15 residues. Germline assignment: CDR1 SGHTA and CDR2 FQGNSA. The ends were cut back, 0 bases at V and 0 bases at J, with 8 bases in the middle. CDR3 loop: CASSLAQGSNYGYTF. The CDR3 DNA reads as TGTGCCAGCAGCTTAGCGCAGGGGTCTAACTATGGCTACACCTTC. Drawing the rest from reference TRBV7-2 and TRBJ1-2, the complete variable domain is GAGVSQSPSNKVTEKGKDVELRCDPISGHTALYWYRQSLGQGLEFLIYFQGNSAPDKSGLPSDRFSAERTGGSVSTLTIQRTQQEDSAVYLCASSLAQGSNYGYTFGSGTRLTVV.

This clone has more than one count but fewer than ten. The chain uses TRBV29-1 and TRBJ2-7; 8 nucleotides agree with TRBD1. Trimming at V came to 6 bases and at J to 4 bases, leaving 8 bases not matched to a gene. This CDR3 has 13 amino acids. Germline loops: CDR1 SQVTM, CDR2 ANQGSEA. The CDR3 coding sequence is TGCAGCGTAGAGGACAGGGCGGGGTACGAGCAGTACTTC. Its protein product is CSVEDRAGYEQYF.

This clone was recorded a few times. CDR3 amino acids: CASSHDEGARSEAFF. The CDR3 nucleotides are TGCGCCAGCAGCCACGATGAGGGGGCAAGATCTGAAGCTTTCTTT. V gene TRBV4-1 combines with J gene TRBJ1-1; 7 nucleotides agree with TRBD1. Trimming took 3 bases from V and 6 from J; bases not matched to a gene: 10. CDR3 length equals 15 residues. In germline, CDR1 is MGHRA, CDR2 YSYEKL.